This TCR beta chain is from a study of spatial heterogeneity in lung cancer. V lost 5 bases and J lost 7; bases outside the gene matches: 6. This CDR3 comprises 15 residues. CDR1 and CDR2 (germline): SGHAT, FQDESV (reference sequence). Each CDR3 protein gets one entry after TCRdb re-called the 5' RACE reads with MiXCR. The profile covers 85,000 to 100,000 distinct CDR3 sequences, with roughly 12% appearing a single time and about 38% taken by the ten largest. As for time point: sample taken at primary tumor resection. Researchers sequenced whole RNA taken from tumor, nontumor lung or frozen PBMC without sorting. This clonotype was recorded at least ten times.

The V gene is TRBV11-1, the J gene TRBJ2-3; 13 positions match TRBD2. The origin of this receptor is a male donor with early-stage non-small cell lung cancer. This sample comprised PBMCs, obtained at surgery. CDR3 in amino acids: CASSILAGGPNTQYF. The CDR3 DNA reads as TGTGCCAGCAGCATACTAGCGGGAGGGCCGAATACGCAGTATTTT.